These T cell receptor beta chains were read from a single sample in a study of blood T cell repertoires in COVID-19. Here immunoSEQ multiplex PCR was the method, and the copy in TCRdb shows in-frame clones only, minus some. The sample holds 330,000 or so clones, roughly 87% seen once. Source material: PBMCs or T cells enriched from blood (not recorded which). The receptor set was obtained from a woman aged 25 to 45 who had recovered from COVID-19. Each CDR3 is given with its conserved first and last residue. A D gene is named only where the DNA matches it firmly. Size is omitted from some rows. Given values are once, few, many or a class for expanded clones.

NA,TRBJ2-2,TRBV5-1,few,TGCGCCAGCAGCCCTCGGAGGGAAGAGCTGTTTTTT,CASSPRREELFF
NA,TRBJ2-7,TRBV5-1,NA,TGCGCCAGCCCCGCCACTCATAGCGAGAACGAGCAGTACTTC,CASPATHSENEQYF
NA,TRBJ2-7,TRBV28,NA,TGTGCCAGCAGTCCCCCGGGGTACGAGCAGTACTTC,CASSPPGYEQYF
NA,TRBJ1-5,TRBV27,NA,TGTGCCAGCAGTACGCGGACAGAGGGGGGCAATCAGCCCCAGCATTTT,CASSTRTEGGNQPQHF
NA,TRBJ1-2,TRBV10-3,NA,TGTGCCATCAGTGATGGGAGACACTATGGCTACACCTTC,CAISDGRHYGYTF
NA,TRBJ2-2,TRBV7-3,NA,TGTGCCAGCAGCTTAGCACAGGTCCCGGGGGAGCTGTTTTTT,CASSLAQVPGELFF
NA,TRBJ2-1,TRBV4-1,NA,TGCGCCAGCAGCCAAGGGGTTAATAGCCCCAATGAGCAGTTCTTC,CASSQGVNSPNEQFF
NA,TRBJ1-1,TRBV19,NA,TGTGCCAGTAATCAACACCTGAACACTGAAGCTTTCTTT,CASNQHLNTEAFF
TRBD1,TRBJ2-7,TRBV10-3,NA,TGTGCCACCATGGGACAGGGGGCATCCGAGCAGTACTTC,CATMGQGASEQYF
NA,TRBJ2-1,TRBV28,NA,TGTGCCAGCAGTCCCCCACGTTTGGGGGGAGACAATGAGCAGTTCTTC,CASSPPRLGGDNEQFF
TRBD1,TRBJ2-2,TRBV24-1,NA,TGTGCCACCAGCCCAGGGGGCGGCCCGAACACCGGGGAGCTGTTTTTT,CATSPGGGPNTGELFF
NA,TRBJ2-3,TRBV7-6,NA,TGTGCCAGCAGCCAACTCCAGGGGCGGACAGATACGCAGTATTTT,CASSQLQGRTDTQYF
NA,TRBJ1-1,TRBV6-2/TRBV6-3,NA,TGTGCCAGCAGTTACACGGGGGGGGCTTTCTTT,CASSYTGGAFF
NA,TRBJ1-5,TRBV27,NA,TGTGCCAGCAGTCCCGGACTAAGCAATCAGCCCCAGCATTTT,CASSPGLSNQPQHF
TRBD1,TRBJ2-7,TRBV6-1,NA,TGTGCCAGCAGTGAAGGGACAGGGGAACCCTCCTACGAGCAGTACTTC,CASSEGTGEPSYEQYF
NA,TRBJ1-1,TRBV19,NA,TGTGCCAGTAGTCTCATTCGGGAAACAACTGAAGCTTTCTTT,CASSLIRETTEAFF
TRBD2,TRBJ2-7,TRBV18,NA,TGTGCCAGCTCACTAACTCTAGCGGGGGGGTCCTACGAGCAGTACTTC,CASSLTLAGGSYEQYF
NA,TRBJ2-3,TRBV27,once,TGTGCCAGCAGCCCACGGGGTACCACAGATACGCAGTATTTT,CASSPRGTTDTQYF
TRBD1,TRBJ2-7,TRBV11-1,NA,TGTGCCAGCACTTTCACAGGGGGCTTGGGGAAGCAGTACTTC,CASTFTGGLGKQYF
NA,TRBJ1-3,TRBV19,NA,TGTGCCAGTCGTAAAGGGGGTGGAAACACCATATATTTT,CASRKGGGNTIYF
TRBD2,TRBJ2-1,TRBV24-1,NA,TGTGCCACCAGTGATGGACGGGGGGGGTTAAGGGGCAATGAGCAGTTCTTC,CATSDGRGGLRGNEQFF
TRBD1,TRBJ1-1,TRBV3-1/TRBV3-2,NA,TGTGCCAGCAGCCAAAGGGGGCTGGGACAGAACTCGGGCACTGAAGCTTTCTTT,CASSQRGLGQNSGTEAFF